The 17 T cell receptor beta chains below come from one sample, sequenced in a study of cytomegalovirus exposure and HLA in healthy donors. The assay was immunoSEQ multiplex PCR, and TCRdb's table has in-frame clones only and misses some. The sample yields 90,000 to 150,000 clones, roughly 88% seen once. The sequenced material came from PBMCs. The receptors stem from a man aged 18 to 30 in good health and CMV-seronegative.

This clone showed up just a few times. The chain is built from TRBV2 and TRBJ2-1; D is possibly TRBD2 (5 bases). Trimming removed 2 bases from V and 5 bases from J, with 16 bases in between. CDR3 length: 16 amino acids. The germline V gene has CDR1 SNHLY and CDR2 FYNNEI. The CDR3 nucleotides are TGTGCCAGCAGTGAACGTGAGGGAAGAATGGACAATGAGCAGTTCTTC. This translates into CASSEREGRMDNEQFF.

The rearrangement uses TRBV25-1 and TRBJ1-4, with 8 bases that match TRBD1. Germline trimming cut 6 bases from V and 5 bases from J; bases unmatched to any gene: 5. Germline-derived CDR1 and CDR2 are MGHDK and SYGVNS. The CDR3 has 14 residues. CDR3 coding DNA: TGTGCCAGCAGACCGACAGGGGCCAATGAAAAACTGTTTTTT. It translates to CASRPTGANEKLFF.

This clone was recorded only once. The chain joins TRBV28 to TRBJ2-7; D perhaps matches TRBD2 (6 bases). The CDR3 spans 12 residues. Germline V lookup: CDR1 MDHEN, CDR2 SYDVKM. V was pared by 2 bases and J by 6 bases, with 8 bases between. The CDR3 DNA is TGTGCCAGCAGTTTACGGGGGTTCGAGCAGTACTTC. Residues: CASSLRGFEQYF. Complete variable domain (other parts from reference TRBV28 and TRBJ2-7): DVKVTQSSRYLVKRTGEKVFLECVQDMDHENMFWYRQDPGLGLRLIYFSYDVKMKEKGDIPEGYSVSREKKERFSLILESASTNQTSMYLCASSLRGFEQYFGPGTRLTVT.

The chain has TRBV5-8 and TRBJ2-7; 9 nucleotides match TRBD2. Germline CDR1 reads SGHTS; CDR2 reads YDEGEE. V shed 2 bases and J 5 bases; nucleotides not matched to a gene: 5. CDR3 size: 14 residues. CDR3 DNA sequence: TGTGCCAGCAGCTTTAAGGCTAGCGGGGACGAGCAGTACTTC. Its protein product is CASSFKASGDEQYF. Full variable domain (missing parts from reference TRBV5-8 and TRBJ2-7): EAGVTQSPTHLIKTRGQQATLRCSPISGHTSVYWYQQALGLGLQFLLWYDEGEERNRGNFPPRFSGRQFPNYSSELNVNALELEDSALYLCASSFKASGDEQYFGPGTRLTVT.

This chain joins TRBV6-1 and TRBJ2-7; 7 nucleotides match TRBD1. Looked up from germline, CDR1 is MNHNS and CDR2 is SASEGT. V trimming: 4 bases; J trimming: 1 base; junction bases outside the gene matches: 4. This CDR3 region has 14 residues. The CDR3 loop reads CASSARTGSYEQYF. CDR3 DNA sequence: TGTGCCAGCAGTGCCCGGACAGGTTCCTACGAGCAGTACTTC.

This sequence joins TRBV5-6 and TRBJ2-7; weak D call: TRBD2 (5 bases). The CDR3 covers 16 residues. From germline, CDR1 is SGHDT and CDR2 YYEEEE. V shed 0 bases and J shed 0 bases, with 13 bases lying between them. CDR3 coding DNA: TGTGCCAGCAGCTTGGAGATCCGCGGGTCCTCCTACGAGCAGTACTTC. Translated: CASSLEIRGSSYEQYF.

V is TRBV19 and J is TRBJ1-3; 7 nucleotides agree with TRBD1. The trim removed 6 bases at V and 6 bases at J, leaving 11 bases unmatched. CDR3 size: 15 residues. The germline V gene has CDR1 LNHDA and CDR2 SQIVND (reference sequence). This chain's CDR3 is CASRRTGTALNTIYF. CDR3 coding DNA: TGTGCCAGTAGGCGGACCGGGACAGCCTTAAACACCATATATTTT.

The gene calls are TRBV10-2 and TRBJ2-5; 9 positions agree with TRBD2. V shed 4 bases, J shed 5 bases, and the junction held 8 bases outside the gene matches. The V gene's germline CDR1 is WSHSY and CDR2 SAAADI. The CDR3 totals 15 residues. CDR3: CASSGLAARSETQYF. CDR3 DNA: TGCGCCAGCAGTGGACTAGCGGCTCGTAGCGAGACCCAGTACTTC.

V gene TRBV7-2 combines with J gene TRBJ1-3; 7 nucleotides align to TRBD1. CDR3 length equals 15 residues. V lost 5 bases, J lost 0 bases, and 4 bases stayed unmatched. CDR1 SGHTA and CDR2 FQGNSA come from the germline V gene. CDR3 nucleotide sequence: TGTGCCAGCAGCCGATGGACAGGCTCTGGAAACACCATATATTTT. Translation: CASSRWTGSGNTIYF.

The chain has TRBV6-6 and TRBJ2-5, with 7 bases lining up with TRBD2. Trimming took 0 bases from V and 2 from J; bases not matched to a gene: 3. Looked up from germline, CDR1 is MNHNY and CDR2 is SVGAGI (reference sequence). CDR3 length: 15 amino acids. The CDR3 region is CASSYSGGGQETQYF. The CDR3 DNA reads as TGTGCCAGCAGTTACTCTGGGGGGGGTCAAGAGACCCAGTACTTC.

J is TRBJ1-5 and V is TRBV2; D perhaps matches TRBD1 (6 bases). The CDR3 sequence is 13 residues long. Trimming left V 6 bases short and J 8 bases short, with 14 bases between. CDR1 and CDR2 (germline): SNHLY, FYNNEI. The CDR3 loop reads CASRDTGQEPQHF. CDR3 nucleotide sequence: TGTGCCAGCAGGGACACAGGGCAAGAGCCCCAGCATTTT.

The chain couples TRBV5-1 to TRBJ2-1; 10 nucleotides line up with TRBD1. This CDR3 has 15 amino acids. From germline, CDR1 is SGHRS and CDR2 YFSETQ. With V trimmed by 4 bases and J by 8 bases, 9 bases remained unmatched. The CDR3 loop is CASSPETGGLHEQFF. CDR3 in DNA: TGCGCCAGCAGCCCGGAGACAGGGGGCCTTCATGAGCAGTTCTTC. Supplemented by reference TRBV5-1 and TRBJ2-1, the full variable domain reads KAGVTQTPRYLIKTRGQQVTLSCSPISGHRSVSWYQQTPGQGLQFLFEYFSETQRNKGNFPGRFSGRQFSNSRSEMNVSTLELGDSALYLCASSPETGGLHEQFFGPGTRLTVL.

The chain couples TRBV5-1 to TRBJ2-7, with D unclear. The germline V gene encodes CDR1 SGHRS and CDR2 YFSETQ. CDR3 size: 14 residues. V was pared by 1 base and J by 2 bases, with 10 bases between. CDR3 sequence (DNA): TGCGCCAGCAGCTTGAATACTGATACCTACGAGCAGTACTTC. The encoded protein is CASSLNTDTYEQYF.

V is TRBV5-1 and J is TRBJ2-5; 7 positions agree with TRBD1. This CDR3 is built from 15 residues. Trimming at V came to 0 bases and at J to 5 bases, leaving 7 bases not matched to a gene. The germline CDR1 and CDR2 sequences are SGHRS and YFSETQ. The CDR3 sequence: CASSLVGVQGETQYF. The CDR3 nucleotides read TGCGCCAGCAGCTTGGTCGGGGTACAGGGGGAGACCCAGTACTTC.

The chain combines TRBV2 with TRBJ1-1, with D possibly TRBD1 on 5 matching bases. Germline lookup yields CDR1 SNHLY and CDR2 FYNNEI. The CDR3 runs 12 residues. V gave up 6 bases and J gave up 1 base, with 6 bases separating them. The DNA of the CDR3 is TGTGCCAGCAGAAGGGGGAACACTGAAGCTTTCTTT. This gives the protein CASRRGNTEAFF.

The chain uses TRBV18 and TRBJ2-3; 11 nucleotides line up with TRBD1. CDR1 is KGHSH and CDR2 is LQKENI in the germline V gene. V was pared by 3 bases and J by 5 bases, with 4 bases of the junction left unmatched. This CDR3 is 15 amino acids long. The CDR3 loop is CASSPSGTGGDTQYF. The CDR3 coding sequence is TGTGCCAGCTCACCGTCAGGGACAGGGGGAGATACGCAGTATTTT.

The CDR3 region has the DNA TGTGCCAGTAGTATGGGGCGCCTGGACACAGATACGCAGTATTTT. Translation gives CASSMGRLDTDTQYF. V usage is TRBV19 and J usage is TRBJ2-3, with TRBD1 as a possible D gene (5 bases). Germline CDR1 is LNHDA and CDR2 is SQIVND (reference sequence). CDR3 length equals 15 residues. Trimming removed 3 bases at V and 2 bases at J, with 12 bases between.